Listed below are T cell receptor beta chains from one sample, sequenced in a study of beta chain features in type 1 diabetes. The method was immunoSEQ multiplex PCR; TCRdb's version includes in-frame clones alone and lacks a portion of them. Among 500,000 to 650,000 clones, over 10% were seen once, and the ten largest hold around 0.12%. Sequenced input: naive CD4+ T cells from blood. Source of these receptors: a man younger than 40 with type 1 diabetes. The CDR3 runs from the conserved cysteine through the conserved F or W. D genes are given only for firm matches. Clone sizes are given selectively: once, few, many, or a class where the clone is expanded.

NA	TRBV30	TRBJ1-5	NA	CAWQREFNQPQHF	TGTGCCTGGCAAAGGGAGTTCAATCAGCCCCAGCATTTT
NA	TRBV30	TRBJ2-5	NA	CAWTHNWAREEIQYF	TGTGCCTGGACTCACAACTGGGCCCGTGAGGAGATCCAGTACTTC
few	TRBV7-6	TRBJ1-2	NA	CASSGYRGPTNGYTF	TGTGCCAGCAGCGGGTACAGAGGCCCCACGAATGGCTACACCTTC
few	TRBV7-8	TRBJ1-4	TRBD1	CASSSSGGTYEKLFF	TGTGCCAGCAGCAGTTCAGGGGGCACGTATGAAAAACTGTTTTTT
NA	TRBV9	TRBJ1-3	NA	CASGRYSGNTIYF	TGTGCCAGCGGCCGGTACTCTGGAAACACCATATATTTT
NA	TRBV20-1	TRBJ2-1	NA	CSARPQEEQFF	TGCAGTGCTAGGCCCCAAGAGGAGCAGTTCTTC
few	TRBV7-9	TRBJ2-3	TRBD2	CASSLSGGADTQYF	TGTGCCAGCAGCTTATCGGGGGGTGCAGATACGCAGTATTTT
few	TRBV5-1	TRBJ2-5	NA	CASSLVGNSFEETQYF	TGCGCCAGCAGCTTGGTCGGCAATTCTTTCGAAGAGACCCAGTACTTC
few	TRBV18	TRBJ1-5	TRBD1	CASSPPGQGGQPQHF	TGTGCCAGCTCACCACCAGGACAGGGAGGCCAGCCCCAGCATTTT
few	TRBV2	TRBJ2-2	NA	CASKEQFNGELFF	TGTGCCAGCAAGGAACAGTTCAACGGGGAGCTGTTTTTT
few	TRBV9	TRBJ2-7	NA	CASSVASGDQVARNEQYF	TGTGCCAGCAGCGTAGCGTCAGGGGATCAGGTGGCCAGGAACGAGCAGTACTTC
few	TRBV11-1	TRBJ2-3	TRBD1	CASSLRQGSDTQYF	TGTGCCAGCAGCTTACGACAGGGCTCAGATACGCAGTATTTT
few	TRBV9	TRBJ1-3	NA	CASSVVGDSGNTIYF	TGTGCCAGCAGCGTAGTCGGTGACTCTGGAAACACCATATATTTT
NA	TRBV4-3	TRBJ2-1	NA	CASSQDISYNEQFF	TGCGCCAGCAGCCAGGATATCTCCTACAATGAGCAGTTCTTC
few	TRBV29-1	TRBJ1-2	NA	CSVGGDPLNGYTF	TGCAGCGTTGGAGGGGACCCCTTGAACGGCTACACCTTC
NA	TRBV7-9	TRBJ2-3	TRBD2	CASSAGTSGGADTQYF	TGTGCCAGCAGCGCCGGGACTAGCGGGGGAGCAGATACGCAGTATTTT
NA	TRBV6-5	TRBJ2-3	TRBD2	CASSYARGFPPDTQYF	TGTGCCAGCAGTTACGCGCGGGGGTTTCCCCCAGATACGCAGTATTTT
NA	TRBV25-1	TRBJ1-2	NA	CASSGPEKGFYGYTF	TGTGCCAGCAGTGGCCCCGAAAAAGGGTTTTATGGCTACACCTTC
NA	TRBV7-2	TRBJ1-2	NA	CASSLMTANYGYTF	TGTGCCAGCAGCTTAATGACAGCTAACTATGGCTACACCTTC
few	TRBV5-1	TRBJ1-6	NA	CASSLSLNDLSYNSPLHF	TGCGCCAGCAGCTTGTCTCTCAACGACCTCTCCTATAATTCACCCCTCCACTTT
few	TRBV9	TRBJ1-5	NA	CALKGGAGDQPQHF	TGTGCCCTCAAAGGGGGAGCGGGGGATCAGCCCCAGCATTTT
NA	TRBV13	TRBJ2-7	NA	CASSLAPYEQYF	TGTGCCAGCAGCTTAGCGCCCTACGAGCAGTACTTC
few	TRBV2	TRBJ1-1	NA	CASGPEGTEAFF	TGTGCCAGCGGGCCGGAGGGCACTGAAGCTTTCTTT
NA	TRBV7-2	TRBJ1-5	NA	CASSLNSQPQHF	TGTGCCAGCAGCCTAAACAGTCAGCCCCAGCATTTT
NA	TRBV9	TRBJ2-4	NA	CASSVATGGRAKNIQYF	TGTGCCAGCAGCGTAGCTACCGGAGGAAGAGCCAAAAACATTCAGTACTTC
NA	TRBV12-2	TRBJ2-7	NA	CASRSRDRGISYEQYF	TGTGCAAGTCGCTCCAGGGACAGGGGGATCTCCTACGAGCAGTACTTC
NA	TRBV25-1	TRBJ1-2	NA	CATWDPWNYGYTF	TGTGCCACTTGGGACCCCTGGAACTATGGCTACACCTTC
few	TRBV18	TRBJ2-6	NA	CASSPLDKSLGPSRNVLTF	TGTGCCAGCTCACCTTTGGACAAATCTTTAGGTCCCTCGCGCAACGTCCTGACTTTC
few	TRBV2	TRBJ1-4	TRBD1	CASSDGRVDRGQGEKLFF	TGTGCCAGCAGTGACGGCCGTGTAGATAGGGGGCAGGGTGAAAAACTGTTTTTT
few	TRBV7-2	TRBJ2-2	NA	CASSFRLLNTGELFF	TGTGCCAGCAGCTTCAGACTCTTAAACACCGGGGAGCTGTTTTTT